This T cell receptor beta chain was captured by sequencing in a study of blood T cells in healthy people across ages. For the second PCR, which ran for 7 to 11 cycles, a sample-barcoded 5' primer and a J-beta primer mix were used. Researchers report that a template-switch adaptor with 12 random nucleotides tagged each cDNA molecule. TCRdb recomputed calls from the 5' RACE reads with MiXCR, one row per CDR3 protein. The sample contains around 800,000 distinct CDR3 sequences, 46% of which appear only once. The CDR3 contains 14 residues. Trimming took 0 bases from V and 3 from J, leaving 9 bases between them. The germline V gene has CDR1 DFQATT and CDR2 SNEGSKA (reference sequence). Study-level results: Estimated diversity that came from one million T cells was considered an underestimate.

As for this clonotype: What it binds is unknown.

Input material: blood. V gene TRBV20-1 combines with J gene TRBJ1-5; D is unclear. The receptor was derived from a man at least 80 years old in good health. The CDR3 reads CSARDPLYNQPQHF. The CDR3 bases are TGCAGTGCTAGAGATCCCCTTTACAATCAGCCCCAGCATTTT.